Reported below is one T cell receptor (beta chain). Its antigen remains unidentified. Nothing much larger sits one base from this clone, and base qualities are not available. V is cut by 2 bases and J by 4 bases, and the space between the germline ends is 12 bases. The germline V gene encodes CDR1 MNHNS and CDR2 SASEGT. The CDR3 spans 15 residues, from the cysteine through the phenylalanine. Only the CDR3 region is kept as DNA, spanning 45 bases read in frame from base 1. The time point label corresponds to: baseline before oral tofacitinib. From alopecia areata patients, peripheral blood was collected along with lesional scalp punch biopsies. PBMCs were isolated by density centrifugation and stained for CD3, CD4 and CD8, and CD4+ and CD8+ T cells were sorted on a FACSAria. The sample is drawn from a study of CD8+ T cells in alopecia areata (dated by TCRdb to 2016 to 2019). Regarding the study in general: Treated patients were enrolled in an open-label pilot trial of oral tofacitinib, 5 to 10 mg twice daily, for moderate-to-severe alopecia areata. Patients on tofacitinib were biopsied at baseline and after 4 and 24 weeks of treatment, and several of the patients also had a later scalp biopsy. Patients stayed on tofacitinib for 6 to 18 months and then had 6 months of follow-up off drug so that delayed response and recurrence could be assessed. RNA was extracted with the PAXgene miRNA kit for fixed scalp, the miRNeasy kit for PBMCs, and the RNeasy kit for mouse skin. On the human side, TCRbeta sequencing was run on scalp tissue and on sorted CD4+ and CD8+ peripheral blood T cells from healthy controls and from alopecia areata patients with either patchy or totalis/universalis disease. TCRbeta CDR3 regions were amplified by immunoSEQ multiplex PCR using 35 Vbeta forward and 13 Jbeta reverse primers. To study T cell clonal expansion in alopecia areata, the researchers applied high-throughput TCRbeta sequencing to both the C3H/HeJ mouse model and human patients. Scalp clonality was compared across normal scalp (n=4), patchy alopecia areata scalp (n=8), and alopecia totalis/universalis scalp (n=8). Overall results and qualifications from the work: Unlike mouse skin, which is dominated by gammadelta T cells, normal human skin has resident alphabeta T cells that are also sequenced, and this complicates analysis of the scalp TCR repertoire. Higher clonality and more expanded CD8+ clones were observed in lesional scalp than in normal scalp, particularly in alopecia totalis/universalis, a finding suggestive of antigenic drive. Shared TCR sequences between patients were less evident than in mice, which may be partly attributable to HLA diversity in the patient population.

The receptor library was made with the immunoSEQ multiplex PCR assay. RNA was extracted from all samples and reverse transcribed into cDNA as template for TCR sequencing. SuperScript III was used for first-strand cDNA synthesis, primed with a 2:1 mix of oligo-dT and random hexamers. A synthetic immune receptor repertoire was used to measure amplification bias, and any remaining bias was corrected computationally. The original methods were these. Raw reads were preprocessed for error removal, and CDR3 was defined according to IMGT conventions as running from the conserved cysteine to phenylalanine. To get clonality, Shannon entropy was normalized by log2 of the number of productive unique TCRs and the result was subtracted from 1. Whether each scalp clone was CD4 or CD8 was inferred by checking scalp TCRbeta sequences against the CD4 and CD8 repertoires from sorted blood. TCRdb's version of the immuneACCESS table is confined to in-frame rearrangements and falls short of the full clone set. An unresolved V gene accounts for under half of the shortfall where checked; the remainder is of unknown origin. V, J and clone size are taken as reported in that table, and D and trimming were inferred from the DNA itself. This sample is represented by hundreds of thousands of clones; 50% to 60% of them were singletons. The ten largest clones represent under 0.5% of the sample.

The source was CD4+ T cells sorted from blood, collected at week 0. This TCR was sampled from a human donor with alopecia areata. This sequence uses TRBV6-1 and TRBJ1-5; matching of 6 bases hints at TRBD1 as the D gene. The CDR3 in this case is CASSELDRRNQPQHF. The nucleotide sequence reads as follows: TGTGCCAGCAGTGAATTGGACAGACGGAATCAGCCCCAGCATTTT.